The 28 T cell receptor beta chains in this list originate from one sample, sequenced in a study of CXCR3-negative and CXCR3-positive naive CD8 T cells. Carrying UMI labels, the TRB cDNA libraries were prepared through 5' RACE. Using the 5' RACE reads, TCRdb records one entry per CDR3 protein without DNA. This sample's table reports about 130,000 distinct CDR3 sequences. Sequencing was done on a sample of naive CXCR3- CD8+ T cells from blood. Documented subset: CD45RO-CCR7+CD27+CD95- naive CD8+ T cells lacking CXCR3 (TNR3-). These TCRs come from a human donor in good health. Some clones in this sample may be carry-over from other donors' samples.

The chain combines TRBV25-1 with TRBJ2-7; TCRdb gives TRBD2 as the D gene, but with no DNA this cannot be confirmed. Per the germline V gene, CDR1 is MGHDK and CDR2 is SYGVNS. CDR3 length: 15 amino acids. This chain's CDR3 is CASSPRLAGFPEQYF.

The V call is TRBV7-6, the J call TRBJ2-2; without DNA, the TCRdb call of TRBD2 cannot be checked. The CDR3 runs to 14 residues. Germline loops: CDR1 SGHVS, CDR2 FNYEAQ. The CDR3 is CASSPGTRAGELFF.

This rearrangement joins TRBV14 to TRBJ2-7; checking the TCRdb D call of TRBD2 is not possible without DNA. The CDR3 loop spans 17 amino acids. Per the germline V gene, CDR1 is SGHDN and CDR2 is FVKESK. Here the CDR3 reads CASSQNPYSGSSYEQYF.

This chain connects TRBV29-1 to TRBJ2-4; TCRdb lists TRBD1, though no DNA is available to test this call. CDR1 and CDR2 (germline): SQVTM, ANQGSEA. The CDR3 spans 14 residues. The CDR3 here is CSVLGGQELNIQYF. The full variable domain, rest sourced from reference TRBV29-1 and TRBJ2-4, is SAVISQKPSRDICQRGTSLTIQCQVDSQVTMMFWYRQQPGQSLTLIATANQGSEATYESGFVIDKFPISRPNLTFSTLTVSNMSPEDSSIYLCSVLGGQELNIQYFGAGTRLSVL.

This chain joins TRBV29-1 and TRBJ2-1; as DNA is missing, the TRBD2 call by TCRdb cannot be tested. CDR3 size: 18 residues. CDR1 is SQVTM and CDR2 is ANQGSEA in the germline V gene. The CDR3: CSTYGGLAGVNSYNEQFF.

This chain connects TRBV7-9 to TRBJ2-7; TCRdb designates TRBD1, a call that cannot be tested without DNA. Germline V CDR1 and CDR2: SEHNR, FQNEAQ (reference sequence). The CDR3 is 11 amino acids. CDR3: CASGQAYEQYF.

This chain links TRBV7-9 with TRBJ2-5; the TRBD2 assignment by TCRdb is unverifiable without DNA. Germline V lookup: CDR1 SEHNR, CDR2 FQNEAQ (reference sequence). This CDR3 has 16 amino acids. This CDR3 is CASSLIVARGGETQYF. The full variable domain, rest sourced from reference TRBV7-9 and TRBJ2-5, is DTGVSQNPRHKITKRGQNVTFRCDPISEHNRLYWYRQTLGQGPEFLTYFQNEAQLEKSRLLSDRFSAERPKGSFSTLEIQRTEQGDSAMYLCASSLIVARGGETQYFGPGTRLLVL.

CDR3 sequence: CSLGGLAGAVDTQYF. V and J are TRBV29-1 and TRBJ2-3; TCRdb selects TRBD2, and the lack of DNA leaves this call unchecked. Germline V gene lookup returns CDR1 SQVTM and CDR2 ANQGSEA. The CDR3 is 15 amino acids.

The CDR3 is CASSLAQAEQFF. The rearrangement joins TRBV7-9 to TRBJ2-1. Germline V gene lookup returns CDR1 SEHNR and CDR2 FQNEAQ (reference sequence). The CDR3 loop spans 12 amino acids.

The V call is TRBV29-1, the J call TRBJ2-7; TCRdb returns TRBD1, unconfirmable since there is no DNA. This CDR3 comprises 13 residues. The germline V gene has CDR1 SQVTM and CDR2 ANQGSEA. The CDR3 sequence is CSVDSGTGWEQYF.

CDR3: CASSLGLAGALGEQFF. The chain carries TRBV7-3 and TRBJ2-1; the TRBD2 assignment by TCRdb is unverifiable without DNA. The CDR3 has 16 amino acids. Looked up from germline, CDR1 is SGHTA and CDR2 is FQGTGA.

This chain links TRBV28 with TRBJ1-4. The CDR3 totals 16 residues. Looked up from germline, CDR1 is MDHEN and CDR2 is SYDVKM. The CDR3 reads CASSLSGFGTNEKLFF.

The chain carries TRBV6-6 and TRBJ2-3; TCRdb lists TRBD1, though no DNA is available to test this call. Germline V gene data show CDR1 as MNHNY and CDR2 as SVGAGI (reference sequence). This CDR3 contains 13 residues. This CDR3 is CASSLSGQDTQYF.

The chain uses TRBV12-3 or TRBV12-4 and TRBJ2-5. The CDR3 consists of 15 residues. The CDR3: CASSLAPLPSQTQYF.

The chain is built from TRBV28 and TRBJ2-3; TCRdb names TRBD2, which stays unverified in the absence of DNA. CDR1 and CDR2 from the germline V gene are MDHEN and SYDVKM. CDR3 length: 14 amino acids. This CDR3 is CASSDGLLEDTQYF. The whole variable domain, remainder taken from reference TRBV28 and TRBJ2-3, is DVKVTQSSRYLVKRTGEKVFLECVQDMDHENMFWYRQDPGLGLRLIYFSYDVKMKEKGDIPEGYSVSREKKERFSLILESASTNQTSMYLCASSDGLLEDTQYFGPGTRLTVL.

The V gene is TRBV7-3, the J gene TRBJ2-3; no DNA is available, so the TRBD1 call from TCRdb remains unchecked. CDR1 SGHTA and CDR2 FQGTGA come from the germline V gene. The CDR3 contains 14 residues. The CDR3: CASSLIAGADTQYF.

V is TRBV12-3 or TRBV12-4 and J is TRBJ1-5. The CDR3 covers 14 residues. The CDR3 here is CASRLAASNQPQHF.

The chain's CDR3 is CSAPSATGELFF. The V and J genes are TRBV29-1 and TRBJ2-2. Germline V gives CDR1 SQVTM, CDR2 ANQGSEA. The CDR3 spans 12 residues.

This CDR3 is CASSSSFHEQYF. The chain is built from TRBV7-2 and TRBJ2-7. The germline V gene has CDR1 SGHTA and CDR2 FQGNSA. This CDR3 spans 12 amino acids. The full variable domain, its missing parts supplied by reference TRBV7-2 and TRBJ2-7, is GAGVSQSPSNKVTEKGKDVELRCDPISGHTALYWYRQSLGQGLEFLIYFQGNSAPDKSGLPSDRFSAERTGGSVSTLTIQRTQQEDSAVYLCASSSSFHEQYFGPGTRLTVT.

The CDR3 here is CASSPQGGGYGYTF. V is TRBV28 and J is TRBJ1-2. This CDR3 comprises 14 residues. CDR1 and CDR2 (germline): MDHEN, SYDVKM.

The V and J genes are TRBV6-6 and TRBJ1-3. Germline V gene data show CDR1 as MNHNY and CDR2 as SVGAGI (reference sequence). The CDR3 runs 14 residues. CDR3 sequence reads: CASSYRSSGNTIYF.

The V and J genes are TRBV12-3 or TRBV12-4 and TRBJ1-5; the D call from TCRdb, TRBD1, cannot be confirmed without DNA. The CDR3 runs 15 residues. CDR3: CASSYQGAVDQPQHF.

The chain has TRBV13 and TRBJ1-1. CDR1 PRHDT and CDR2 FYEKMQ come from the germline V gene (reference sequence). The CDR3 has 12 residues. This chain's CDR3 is CASSQRNTEAFF.

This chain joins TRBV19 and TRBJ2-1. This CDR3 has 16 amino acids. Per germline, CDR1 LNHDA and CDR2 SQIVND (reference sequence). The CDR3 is CASSIAGRALYNEQFF.

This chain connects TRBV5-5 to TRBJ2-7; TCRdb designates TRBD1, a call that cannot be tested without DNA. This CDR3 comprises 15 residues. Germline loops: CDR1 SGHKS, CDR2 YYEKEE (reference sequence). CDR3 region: CASSLRGDKFYEQYF.

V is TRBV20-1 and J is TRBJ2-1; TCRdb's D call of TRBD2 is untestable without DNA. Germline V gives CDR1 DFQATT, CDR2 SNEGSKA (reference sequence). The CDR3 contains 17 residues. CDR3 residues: CSARSSGVLSSYNEQFF.

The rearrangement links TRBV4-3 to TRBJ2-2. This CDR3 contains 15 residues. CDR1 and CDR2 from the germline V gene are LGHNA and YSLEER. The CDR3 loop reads CASSQNSLNTGELFF.

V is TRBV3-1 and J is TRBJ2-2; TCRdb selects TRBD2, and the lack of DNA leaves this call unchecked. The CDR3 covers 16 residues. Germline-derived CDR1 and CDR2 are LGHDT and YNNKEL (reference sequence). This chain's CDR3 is CASSPSGEANTGELFF.